This paragraph covers one T cell receptor (beta chain) sequence. This entry belongs to a study of cytomegalovirus exposure and HLA in healthy donors. Trimming took off 2 bases at V and 5 bases at J, with 13 bases between the two ends. The length of the CDR3 is 14 residues. Germline V gene data show CDR1 as MDHEN and CDR2 as SYDVKM. Both 60 Vbeta primers and 13 Jbeta primers went into the PCR. Clones were sequenced by immunoSEQ multiplex PCR, and TCRdb holds only the in-frame ones, with some missing. Of 100,000 or so clones listed, nearly 85% are singletons. The sample was PBMCs. This TCR was recovered from a man younger than 35 in good health and CMV-seronegative. The chain employs TRBV28 and TRBJ2-7; no firm D call. The DNA for the CDR3 is TGTGCCAGCAGTTTAGATCAGGTATTCGACGAGCAGTACTTC. The encoded protein is CASSLDQVFDEQYF.